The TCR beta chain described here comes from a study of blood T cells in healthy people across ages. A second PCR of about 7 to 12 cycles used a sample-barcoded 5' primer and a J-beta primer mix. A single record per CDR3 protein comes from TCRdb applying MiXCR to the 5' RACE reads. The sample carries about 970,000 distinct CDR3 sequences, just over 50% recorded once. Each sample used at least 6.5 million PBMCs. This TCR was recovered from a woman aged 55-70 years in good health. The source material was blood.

The CDR3 coding sequence is TGTGCCACCAGCAGCGCCGGGACTAGTACAGATACGCAGTATTTT. Its translation: CATSSAGTSTDTQYF. The chain has TRBV15 and TRBJ2-3; TRBD2 aligns across 8 bases. Trimming at V came to 3 bases and at J to 3 bases, leaving 5 bases not matched to a gene. CDR3 length: 15 residues. CDR1 is LNHNV and CDR2 is YYDKDF in the germline V gene (reference sequence).